The next 23 T cell receptor beta chains were all read from a single sample in a study of T-cell memory formation after mild COVID-19. TCRdb reanalysed the 5' RACE reads using MiXCR and keeps one entry per CDR3 protein. The sample has 530,000 or so distinct CDR3 sequences, 17% seen once; the top ten hold roughly 8%. The sample was PBMCs or a T cell subset sorted from them (not recorded which). Receptors originate from an adult woman who had mild COVID-19 (a few samples of this study predate the infection). Cell type and time point are not known.

Ten or more counts support this clonotype. The rearrangement joins TRBV24-1 to TRBJ1-1; weak D call: TRBD1 (6 bases). From germline, CDR1 is KGHDR and CDR2 SFDVKD. There are 16 residues in the CDR3. The germline V and J ends were trimmed by 4 bases and 3 bases, with 17 bases remaining between them. CDR3 residues: CATSDGAKGVDTEAFF. The CDR3 DNA is TGTGCCACCAGTGACGGCGCGAAGGGGGTAGACACTGAAGCTTTCTTT.

V is TRBV11-3 and J is TRBJ2-3; TRBD2 matches 9 bases. The CDR3 runs to 15 residues. V dropped 5 bases and J dropped 1; count of bases not matched to a gene: 4. CDR1 SGHNT and CDR2 YENEEA come from the germline V gene. The CDR3 is CASSARTSGTDTQYF. The CDR3 DNA follows: TGTGCCAGCAGCGCGAGGACTAGCGGCACAGATACGCAGTATTTT.

This chain links TRBV7-6 with TRBJ2-5; 8 bases are shared with TRBD2. Germline-derived CDR1 and CDR2 are SGHVS and FNYEAQ. Trimming at V came to 10 bases and at J to 5 bases, leaving 12 bases not matched to a gene. This CDR3 comprises 14 residues. CDR3 nucleotides: TGTGCCATTCAGCAAGCGGGAGCCTGGGAGACCCAGTACTTC. It is translated as CAIQQAGAWETQYF.

The gene calls are TRBV5-1 and TRBJ2-2, with 7 bases lining up with TRBD1. Germline V gene data show CDR1 as SGHRS and CDR2 as YFSETQ. This CDR3 spans 16 amino acids. V lost 1 base and J lost 2; bases outside the gene matches: 5. The CDR3 nucleotides are TGCGCCAGCAGCTTGACAGGGGAATTAAACACCGGGGAGCTGTTTTTT. It encodes CASSLTGELNTGELFF.

Concerning this clonotype itself: Germline and junction disagree at one end, which may indicate a read error. V gene TRBV6-5 combines with J gene TRBJ2-3; D gene unclear. CDR3 length: 16 residues. The germline CDR1 and CDR2 sequences are MNHEY and SVGAGI. The CDR3 loop reads CASGYSGRIGTDTQYF. The CDR3 nucleotides read TGTGCCAGCGGTTACTCTGGGCGGATCGGCACAGATACGCAGTATTTT.

This CDR3 is CASSQVPPDTQYF. CDR3 nucleotide sequence: TGTGCCAGCAGCCAAGTGCCCCCAGATACGCAGTATTTT. The V and J genes are TRBV14 and TRBJ2-3; no clear D. Trimming pared 1 base from V and 4 bases from J, leaving 6 bases between. CDR3 length: 13 residues. Germline lookup yields CDR1 SGHDN and CDR2 FVKESK.

In this sample, this clonotype turned up a few times. The CDR3 DNA sequence: TGTGCCAGTAGTATACAACGATCGAACACTGAAGCTTTCTTT. It encodes CASSIQRSNTEAFF. The chain is built from TRBV19 and TRBJ1-1; D unresolved. The V gene's germline CDR1 is LNHDA and CDR2 SQIVND (reference sequence). V was shortened by 2 bases and J by 1 base, with 8 bases between the two germline ends. The CDR3 sequence is 14 residues long.

The chain joins TRBV15 to TRBJ1-2, with D perhaps TRBD1 (5 bases). Germline V CDR1 and CDR2: LNHNV, YYDKDF (reference sequence). The CDR3 totals 13 residues. The ends were cut back, 7 bases at V and 5 bases at J, with 14 bases in the middle. Here the CDR3 reads CATTPTSGYGYTF. The CDR3 nucleotides read TGTGCCACCACCCCAACGTCAGGGTATGGCTACACCTTC.

This clonotype was found a few times. This chain uses TRBV7-2 with TRBJ1-4; possible D gene TRBD1, 5 bases. CDR1 and CDR2 from the germline V gene are SGHTA and FQGNSA. Trimming pared 6 bases from V and 8 bases from J, leaving 16 bases between. The CDR3 loop spans 14 amino acids. The CDR3 here is CASREGHGREKLFF. In nucleotides, the CDR3 is TGTGCCAGCAGAGAAGGACACGGGCGAGAAAAACTGTTTTTT.

This clonotype was recorded at least ten times. This chain links TRBV7-2 with TRBJ1-3; D ambiguous. CDR3 length: 12 residues. Germline V lookup: CDR1 SGHTA, CDR2 FQGNSA. V lost 3 bases and J 4 bases, leaving 4 bases between the germline ends. DNA of the CDR3: TGTGCCAGCAGCTTCGAGGGAAACACCATATATTTT. This translates into CASSFEGNTIYF. The full variable domain, with the rest looked up from reference TRBV7-2 and TRBJ1-3, is GAGVSQSPSNKVTEKGKDVELRCDPISGHTALYWYRQSLGQGLEFLIYFQGNSAPDKSGLPSDRFSAERTGGSVSTLTIQRTQQEDSAVYLCASSFEGNTIYFGEGSWLTVV.

This CDR3 reads CAWSVLGVMNNEQFF. For the CDR3, the DNA is TGTGCCTGGAGTGTTCTCGGGGTAATGAACAATGAGCAGTTCTTC. This chain connects TRBV30 to TRBJ2-1, with D possibly TRBD2 on 5 matching bases. The germline V gene has CDR1 GTSNPN and CDR2 SVGIG (reference sequence). The CDR3 runs to 15 residues. V lost 0 bases and J lost 5, with 14 bases in between.

The rearrangement uses TRBV4-1 and TRBJ1-1, with a possible D match to TRBD1 (6 bases). CDR1 is MGHRA, CDR2 YSYEKL, per germline. Trimming stripped 3 bases from V and 2 bases from J, with 13 bases between. The CDR3 runs to 15 residues. CDR3 in amino acids: CASSHQGTLNTEAFF. Here the CDR3 DNA reads TGCGCCAGCAGCCATCAGGGGACCCTAAACACTGAAGCTTTCTTT.

This chain links TRBV20-1 with TRBJ2-5, with 12 bases matching TRBD2. Germline assignment: CDR1 DFQATT and CDR2 SNEGSKA (reference sequence). With 5 bases clipped from V and 2 bases from J, the junction kept 3 bases outside the gene matches. This CDR3 is built from 14 residues. DNA of the CDR3: TGCAGTGCTGCGGGACTAGCGGGTCAAGAGACCCAGTACTTC. This gives the protein CSAAGLAGQETQYF.

V is TRBV2 and J is TRBJ1-5; D unclear. V was shortened by 0 bases and J by 0 bases, with 6 bases between the two germline ends. The CDR3 sequence is 15 residues long. Germline values: CDR1 SNHLY, CDR2 FYNNEI. This CDR3 is CASSEARDSNQPQHF. CDR3 sequence (DNA): TGTGCCAGCAGTGAAGCAAGGGATAGCAATCAGCCCCAGCATTTT. The full variable domain, completed using reference TRBV2 and TRBJ1-5, is EPEVTQTPSHQVTQMGQEVILRCVPISNHLYFYWYRQILGQKVEFLVSFYNNEISEKSEIFDDQFSVERPDGSNFTLKIRSTKLEDSAMYFCASSEARDSNQPQHFGDGTRLSIL.

The V and J genes are TRBV15 and TRBJ2-7; 7 bases agree with TRBD2. CDR1 is LNHNV, CDR2 YYDKDF, per germline (reference sequence). This CDR3 is built from 16 residues. The junction had 8 bases not matched to a gene; V was cut back by 3 bases and J by 0 bases. The CDR3 region is CATSRTPGGNSYEQYF. The DNA of the CDR3 is TGTGCCACCAGCAGGACCCCCGGGGGGAACTCCTACGAGCAGTACTTC.

This clonotype was counted at least ten times. The genes are TRBV12-3 or TRBV12-4 and TRBJ1-3; D uncertain. Trimming left V 2 bases short and J 2 bases short, with 7 bases between. The CDR3 runs to 14 residues. CDR3 coding DNA: TGTGCCAGCAGTTTATCAGTGGCTGGAAACACCATATATTTT. This codes for CASSLSVAGNTIYF.

This chain joins TRBV12-3 or TRBV12-4 and TRBJ2-1, with D possibly TRBD1 on 6 matching bases. Trimming left V 5 bases short and J 4 bases short, with 21 bases between. The CDR3 spans 17 residues. Here the CDR3 DNA reads TGTGCCAGCAGTCTGCGGCCCCCCGGGACAACATACAATGAGCAGTTCTTC. Its translation is CASSLRPPGTTYNEQFF.

This clonotype was detected a few times. This chain connects TRBV3-1 to TRBJ1-2; D is ambiguous. Trimming removed 0 bases at V and 4 bases at J, with 9 bases between. Germline CDR1 is LGHDT and CDR2 is YNNKEL (reference sequence). The CDR3 covers 14 residues. CDR3 residues: CASSQDPGFYGYTF. CDR3 DNA sequence: TGTGCCAGCAGCCAAGACCCAGGCTTCTATGGCTACACCTTC.

The table lists this clonotype with a few counts. The genes are TRBV3-1 and TRBJ2-5; D might be TRBD2 (5 bases). The CDR3 totals 15 residues. Trimming stripped 1 base from V and 7 bases from J, with 16 bases between. From germline, CDR1 is LGHDT and CDR2 YNNKEL (reference sequence). CDR3 nucleotides: TGTGCCAGCAGCCAAGGGCTAGCCGGAAAGGGGACCCAGTACTTC. Translated: CASSQGLAGKGTQYF.

This clonotype was counted at least ten times. The chain joins TRBV11-2 to TRBJ1-1, with D uncertain. Germline assignment: CDR1 SGHAT and CDR2 FQNNGV. Trimming cost V 4 bases and J 7 bases, with 13 bases left between them. The CDR3 is 13 amino acids. This CDR3 reads CASSSSWRSEAFF. The CDR3 DNA reads TGTGCCAGCAGCTCATCGTGGAGGAGTGAAGCTTTCTTT.

This clonotype has more than one count but fewer than ten. This chain joins TRBV30 and TRBJ2-7; 11 nucleotides line up with TRBD1. There are 14 residues in the CDR3. Trimming cost V 0 bases and J 5 bases; bases outside gene matches: 3. Germline V gives CDR1 GTSNPN, CDR2 SVGIG (reference sequence). CDR3 protein: CAWSVQGQGDEQYF. The CDR3 nucleotides are TGTGCCTGGAGTGTACAGGGACAGGGGGACGAGCAGTACTTC.

This clonotype was seen more than once but under ten times. The rearrangement joins TRBV4-1 to TRBJ2-1, with D unclear. CDR1 and CDR2 (germline): MGHRA, YSYEKL. This CDR3 is built from 14 residues. V was shortened by 1 base and J by 4 bases, with 8 bases between the two germline ends. The CDR3 region is CASSQARGYNEQFF. The CDR3 nucleotides read TGCGCCAGCAGCCAAGCAAGAGGTTACAATGAGCAGTTCTTC.

This chain joins TRBV6-5 and TRBJ2-1; 14 positions agree with TRBD2. V lost 6 bases and J lost 3; bases outside the gene matches: 10. CDR3 length: 18 residues. The germline gives CDR1 MNHEY, CDR2 SVGAGI. The CDR3 DNA reads as TGTGCCAGCAGGGGGGAGGGACTAGCGGGAGTAAGCTACAATGAGCAGTTCTTC. Translation gives CASRGEGLAGVSYNEQFF.